This T cell receptor beta chain originates from a study of blood T cells in healthy people across ages. Study-wide results and caveats: Observed TCR beta diversity per million T cells went down as age went up. This fall followed a roughly linear course with age.

Worth noting for this clonotype: The antigen is not known.

Germline values: CDR1 DFQATT, CDR2 SNEGSKA (reference sequence). CDR3 size: 13 residues. V shed 6 bases, J shed 4 bases, and the junction held 5 bases outside the gene matches. Sample-barcoded 5' priming and a J-beta primer mix drove a second PCR of about 6 to 12 cycles. TCRdb redid the calling of the 5' RACE reads with MiXCR, one entry per CDR3 protein. The sample has 720,000 or so distinct CDR3 sequences, roughly 43% seen once. The sequenced material came from blood. The rearrangement uses TRBV20-1 and TRBJ2-2; TRBD1 matches at 7 bases. The sequence derives from a man older than 75 in good health. Written as DNA, the CDR3 is TGCAGTGCCCGGGACAGTCTCACCGGGGAGCTGTTTTTT. Protein: CSARDSLTGELFF.